These T cell receptor beta chains were read from a single sample in a study of blood T cells in healthy people across ages. TCRdb reprocessed the 5' RACE reads with MiXCR, giving one entry per CDR3 protein. This table holds about 830,000 distinct CDR3 sequences, 60% to 80% found once. Sequenced: blood. Receptor source: a man aged 25-45 years in good health. The CDR3 runs from the conserved cysteine through the conserved F or W. The D gene is left open where the match is weak. The listing skips clone size in some rows; elsewhere it reads once, few, many or a size class.

>TRBV20-1|TRBJ2-3|TRBD2|NA
CSATGTHGGDTQYF
TGCAGTGCTACCGGGACCCACGGGGGGGATACGCAGTATTTT
>TRBV20-1|TRBJ2-1|TRBD2|few
CSARGPRGGDNEQFF
TGCAGTGCTAGAGGTCCGCGGGGGGGCGACAATGAGCAGTTCTTC
>TRBV6-2/TRBV6-3|TRBJ2-1|NA|NA
CASSYVDSFNEQFF
TGTGCCAGCAGTTACGTGGACTCTTTCAATGAGCAGTTCTTC
>TRBV12-3/TRBV12-4|TRBJ1-5|NA|NA
CASSTDRDVNSNQPQHF
TGTGCCAGCAGTACTGACCGGGACGTTAATAGCAATCAGCCCCAGCATTTT
>TRBV6-5|TRBJ2-1|TRBD2|NA
CASSSPGTSGRNEQFF
TGTGCCAGCAGTTCTCCGGGGACTAGCGGGAGGAATGAGCAGTTCTTC
>TRBV20-1|TRBJ2-7|TRBD2|NA
CSARVAGASYEQYF
TGCAGTGCTAGAGTAGCGGGGGCCTCCTACGAGCAGTACTTC
>TRBV4-3|TRBJ2-1|TRBD1|NA
CASSQGTGGIEETQFF
TGCGCCAGCAGCCAAGGGACAGGGGGGATTGAGGAGACCCAGTTCTTC
>TRBV5-1|TRBJ1-1|TRBD1|NA
CASSGTGLNTEAFF
TGCGCCAGCAGCGGGACAGGATTAAACACTGAAGCTTTCTTT
>TRBV7-2|TRBJ2-3|NA|once
CASSVGVADTQYF
TGTGCCAGCAGCGTAGGCGTAGCAGATACGCAGTATTTT
>TRBV7-2|TRBJ2-5|NA|NA
CASSLNFQETQYF
TGTGCCAGCAGCTTAAACTTCCAAGAGACCCAGTACTTC
>TRBV29-1|TRBJ2-5|NA|NA
CSVERWQGQETQYF
TGCAGCGTTGAGAGGTGGCAGGGCCAAGAGACCCAGTACTTC
>TRBV5-1|TRBJ1-1|NA|few
CASSFQDSYTEAFF
TGCGCCAGCAGCTTTCAGGACAGCTACACTGAAGCTTTCTTT
>TRBV4-3|TRBJ1-1|NA|NA
CASSQDVGYTEAFF
TGCGCCAGCAGCCAAGATGTCGGGTACACTGAAGCTTTCTTT
>TRBV4-3|TRBJ2-1|NA|NA
CASSQDPLDVSYNEQFF
TGCGCCAGCAGCCAAGACCCCCTGGATGTTTCCTACAATGAGCAGTTCTTC
>TRBV5-1|TRBJ2-3|TRBD2|NA
CASNLAGDTQYF
TGCGCCAGCAATTTAGCGGGAGATACGCAGTATTTT
>TRBV6-1|TRBJ2-7|TRBD2|NA
CASSQRTSGAYEQYF
TGTGCCAGCAGTCAACGGACTAGCGGGGCCTACGAGCAGTACTTC
>TRBV4-3|TRBJ2-1|NA|NA
CASSSNREQFF
TGCGCCAGCAGCTCAAACCGTGAGCAGTTCTTC
>TRBV15|TRBJ2-5|NA|NA
CATSRVAAGETQYF
TGTGCCACCAGCAGAGTGGCAGCCGGAGAGACCCAGTACTTC
>TRBV12-3/TRBV12-4|TRBJ2-7|TRBD2|NA
CASSRSGGSYEQYF
TGTGCCAGCAGCCGTAGCGGGGGATCCTACGAGCAGTACTTC
>TRBV4-3|TRBJ1-2|NA|few
CASSRTFLVYGYTF
TGCGCCAGCAGCCGTACCTTCCTAGTTTATGGCTACACCTTC
>TRBV4-2|TRBJ2-7|NA|NA
CASSQDRPGRHYEQYF
TGTGCCAGCAGCCAAGACAGACCGGGACGGCACTACGAGCAGTACTTC
>TRBV28|TRBJ2-3|NA|NA
CASSSERYFTDTQYF
TGTGCCAGCAGTTCTGAGCGGTATTTCACAGATACGCAGTATTTT
>TRBV20-1|TRBJ2-3|TRBD2|many
CSARAAGGLTDTQYF
TGCAGTGCTAGAGCCGCGGGGGGGCTGACAGATACGCAGTATTTT
>TRBV13|TRBJ2-5|NA|few
CASSSPLGPEETQYF
TGTGCCAGCAGCTCACCTCTAGGTCCGGAAGAGACCCAGTACTTC
>TRBV20-1|TRBJ1-1|NA|few
CSASGLATEAFF
TGCAGTGCTAGTGGTCTTGCCACTGAAGCTTTCTTT
>TRBV29-1|TRBJ2-1|NA|NA
CSVEAGASYNEQFF
TGCAGCGTTGAAGCGGGGGCTTCCTACAATGAGCAGTTCTTC
>TRBV20-1|TRBJ2-5|NA|NA
CSASPWGTQYF
TGCAGTGCTAGCCCCTGGGGGACCCAGTACTTC
>TRBV15|TRBJ2-5|TRBD2|once
CATSRDFWEGGQYF
TGTGCCACCAGCAGAGATTTCTGGGAGGGAGGACAGTACTTC
>TRBV15|TRBJ2-7|NA|few
CATSGPPDYEQYF
TGTGCCACCAGCGGGCCTCCGGACTACGAGCAGTACTTC
>TRBV29-1|TRBJ2-5|NA|few
CSVEEDQETQYF
TGCAGCGTTGAAGAGGACCAAGAGACCCAGTACTTC
>TRBV7-8|TRBJ1-2|NA|NA
CASSSQKENGYTF
TGTGCCAGCAGCTCACAGAAGGAAAATGGCTACACCTTC
>TRBV7-9|TRBJ2-7|TRBD1|NA
CASSRRDREGKQYF
TGTGCCAGCTCCCGCCGGGACAGGGAAGGAAAGCAGTACTTC
>TRBV28|TRBJ1-4|NA|NA
CASSLPTGSTNEKLFF
TGTGCCAGCAGTTTACCAACAGGGTCAACTAATGAAAAACTGTTTTTT
>TRBV9|TRBJ2-5|NA|NA
CASSQRLEETQYF
TGTGCCAGCAGCCAAAGACTAGAAGAGACCCAGTACTTC
>TRBV29-1|TRBJ2-1|NA|NA
CSVEVPAVYNEQFF
TGCAGCGTTGAAGTACCAGCGGTTTACAATGAGCAGTTCTTC
>TRBV5-5|TRBJ1-2|NA|NA
CASSVNSRGLNYGYTF
TGTGCCAGCAGCGTCAATAGCAGGGGTCTCAACTATGGCTACACCTTC
>TRBV2|TRBJ2-3|NA|few
CASSGSYTDTQYF
TGTGCCAGCAGCGGCTCTTACACAGATACGCAGTATTTT
>TRBV12-3/TRBV12-4|TRBJ2-7|NA|NA
CASSSVFSAGSYEQYF
TGTGCCAGCAGCTCAGTCTTTAGTGCAGGGTCCTACGAGCAGTACTTC
>TRBV7-2|TRBJ2-2|NA|NA
CASSLAAERNTGELFF
TGTGCCAGCAGCTTAGCGGCCGAAAGAAACACCGGGGAGCTGTTTTTT
>TRBV7-3|TRBJ2-5|TRBD2|once
CASSSRQRGNQETQYF
TGTGCCAGCAGCTCTCGCCAGCGGGGGAACCAAGAGACCCAGTACTTC
>TRBV7-2|TRBJ2-7|TRBD2|few
CASSLGASGAYEQYF
TGTGCCAGCAGCTTAGGCGCTAGCGGAGCCTACGAGCAGTACTTC
>TRBV4-3|TRBJ2-1|NA|NA
CASSVGDHYNEQFF
TGCGCCAGCAGCGTGGGGGACCACTACAATGAGCAGTTCTTC